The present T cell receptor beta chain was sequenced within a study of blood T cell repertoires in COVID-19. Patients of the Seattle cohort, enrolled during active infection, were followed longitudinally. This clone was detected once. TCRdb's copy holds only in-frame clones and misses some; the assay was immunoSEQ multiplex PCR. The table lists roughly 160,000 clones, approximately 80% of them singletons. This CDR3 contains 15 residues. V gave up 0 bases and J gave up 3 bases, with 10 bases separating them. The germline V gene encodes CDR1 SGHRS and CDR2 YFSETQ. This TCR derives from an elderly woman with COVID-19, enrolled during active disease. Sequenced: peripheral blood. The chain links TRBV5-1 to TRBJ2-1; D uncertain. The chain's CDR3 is CASSLGSRRYNEQFF. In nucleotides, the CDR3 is TGCGCCAGCAGCTTGGGATCGCGTCGCTACAATGAGCAGTTCTTC.